This T cell receptor (beta chain) was obtained from a study of blood T cell repertoires in COVID-19. Authors' analysis steps: Quantification of nucleated cells was approximated via reference gene primer amplification. The assay was immunoSEQ multiplex PCR, and TCRdb's table has in-frame clones only and misses some. V, J and clone size reflect that table, while D and trimming were determined from the DNA. This repertoire shows about 250,000 clones, roughly nine tenths found once; its top ten account for around 3%. The CDR3 sequence is 14 residues long. Germline V gene data show CDR1 as KGHSH and CDR2 as LQKENI. Trimming removed 3 bases at V and 1 base at J, with 6 bases between. Individuals drawn from 20 to 25 US areas were about 18 to 95 years old. The study assigned cohorts using participant-reported clinical history. Two negative PCRs, clearance, or symptom resolution characterized the recovered Cohort 3 donors.

The clonotype originates from a woman in her forties or fifties who had recovered from COVID-19. The sequenced sample consisted of PBMCs or T cells enriched from blood (not recorded which). The rearrangement links TRBV18 to TRBJ2-2, with D perhaps matching TRBD2 (6 bases). This CDR3 reads CASSPSGNTGELFF. In nucleotides, the CDR3 is TGTGCCAGCTCACCTAGCGGGAACACCGGGGAGCTGTTTTTT. The variable domain in full, completed from reference TRBV18 and TRBJ2-2, reads NAGVMQNPRHLVRRRGQEARLRCSPMKGHSHVYWYRQLPEEGLKFMVYLQKENIIDESGMPKERFSAEFPKEGPSILRIQQVVRGDSAAYFCASSPSGNTGELFFGEGSRLTVL.